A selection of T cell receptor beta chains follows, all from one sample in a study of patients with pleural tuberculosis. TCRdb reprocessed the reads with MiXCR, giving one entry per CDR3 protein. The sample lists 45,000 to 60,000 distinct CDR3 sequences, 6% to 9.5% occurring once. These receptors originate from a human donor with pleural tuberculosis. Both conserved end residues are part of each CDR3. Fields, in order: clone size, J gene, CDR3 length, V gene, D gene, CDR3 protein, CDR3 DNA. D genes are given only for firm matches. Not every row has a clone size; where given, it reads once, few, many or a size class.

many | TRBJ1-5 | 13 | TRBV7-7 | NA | CASSLALNQPQHF | TGTGCTAGCAGCTTAGCGCTGAATCAGCCCCAGCATTTT
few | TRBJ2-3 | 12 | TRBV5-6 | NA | CASSFEEDTQYF | TGTGCCAGCAGCTTCGAAGAAGATACGCAGTATTTT
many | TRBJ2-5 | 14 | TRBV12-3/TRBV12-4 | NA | CASSLDPEGKTQYF | TGTGCCAGCAGTTTAGACCCAGAAGGAAAGACCCAGTACTTC
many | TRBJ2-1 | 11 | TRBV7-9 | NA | CASRLEAGQFF | TGTGCCAGCAGATTAGAGGCCGGGCAGTTCTTC
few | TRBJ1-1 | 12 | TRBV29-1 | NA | CSVEPGATEAFF | TGCAGCGTTGAACCAGGGGCCACTGAAGCTTTCTTT
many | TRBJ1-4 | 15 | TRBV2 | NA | CASSEGPRTNEKLFF | TGTGCCAGCAGTGAGGGGCCACGGACTAATGAAAAACTGTTTTTT
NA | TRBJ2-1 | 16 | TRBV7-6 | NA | CASSLVYAPIYNEQFF | TGTGCCAGCAGCTTAGTGTACGCACCAATCTACAATGAGCAGTTCTTC
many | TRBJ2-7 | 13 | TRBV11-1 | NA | CASGTGSVYEQYF | TGTGCCAGCGGGACGGGGTCTGTTTACGAGCAGTACTTC
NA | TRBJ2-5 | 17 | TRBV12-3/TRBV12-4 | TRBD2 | CVSSLLGTSGYQETQYF | TGTGTCAGCAGTTTGTTAGGGACTAGCGGGTACCAAGAGACCCAGTACTTC
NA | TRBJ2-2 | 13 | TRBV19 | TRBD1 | CATRQGGTGELFF | TGTGCCACGAGACAGGGGGGTACCGGGGAGCTGTTTTTT
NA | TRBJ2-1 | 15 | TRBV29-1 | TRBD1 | CSAKPGQGAKDEQFF | TGCAGCGCTAAACCGGGACAGGGGGCTAAAGATGAGCAGTTCTTC
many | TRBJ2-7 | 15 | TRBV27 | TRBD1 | CASSLQGTGFHEQYF | TGTGCCAGCAGTTTACAGGGGACAGGGTTCCACGAGCAGTACTTC
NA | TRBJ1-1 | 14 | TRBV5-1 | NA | CASSSESRNTEAFF | TGCGCCAGCAGCTCGGAATCGAGGAACACTGAAGCTTTCTTT
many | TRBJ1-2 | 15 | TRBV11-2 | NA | CASSLVSGAGYGYTF | TGTGCCAGCAGCTTAGTATCAGGGGCTGGCTATGGCTACACCTTC
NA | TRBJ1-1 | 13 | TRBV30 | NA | CAWSEETSTEAFF | TGTGCCTGGAGTGAGGAGACTTCCACTGAAGCTTTCTTT
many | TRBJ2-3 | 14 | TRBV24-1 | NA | CATSAAELTDTQYF | TGTGCCACCAGTGCTGCGGAACTCACAGATACGCAGTATTTT
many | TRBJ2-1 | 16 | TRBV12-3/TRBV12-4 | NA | CASRGGSVADYNEQFF | TGTGCCAGCAGAGGGGGATCCGTAGCGGATTACAATGAGCAGTTCTTC
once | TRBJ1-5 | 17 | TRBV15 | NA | CATSSEGATSWNQPQHF | TGTGCCACCAGCAGTGAAGGGGCCACGTCGTGGAATCAGCCCCAGCATTTT
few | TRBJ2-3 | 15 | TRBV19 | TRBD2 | CASRNRAGESDTQYF | TGTGCCAGTAGGAACCGAGCGGGAGAGTCAGATACGCAGTATTTT
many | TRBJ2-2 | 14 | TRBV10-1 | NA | CASRGAANTGELFF | TGCGCCAGCAGAGGAGCAGCGAACACCGGGGAGCTGTTTTTT
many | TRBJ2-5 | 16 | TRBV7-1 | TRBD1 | CASSSSIQGYQETQYF | TGTGCCAGCAGCTCATCAATACAGGGGTATCAAGAGACCCAGTACTTC
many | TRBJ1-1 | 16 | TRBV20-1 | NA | CSARDVNRGLNTEAFF | TGCAGTGCTAGAGATGTGAACAGAGGATTGAACACTGAAGCTTTCTTT
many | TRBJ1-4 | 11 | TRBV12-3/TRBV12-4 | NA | CASRYNRKLFF | TGTGCCAGCAGATACAACAGAAAACTGTTTTTT
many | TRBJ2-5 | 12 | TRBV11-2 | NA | CASSLDRETQYF | TGTGCCAGCAGCTTAGATAGGGAGACCCAGTACTTC
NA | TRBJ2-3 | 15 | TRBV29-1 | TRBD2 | CSVRTSSLDTDTQYF | TGCAGCGTTAGGACTAGCTCTTTAGACACAGATACGCAGTATTTT
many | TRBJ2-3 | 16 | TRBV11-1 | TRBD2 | CASSKGLAGFTDTQYF | TGTGCCAGCAGCAAGGGACTAGCGGGATTCACAGATACGCAGTATTTT
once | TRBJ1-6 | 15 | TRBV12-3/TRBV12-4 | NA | CASSLRGLANSPPHF | TGTGCCAGCAGTTTACGGGGGTTGGCTAATTCACCCCCCCACTTT
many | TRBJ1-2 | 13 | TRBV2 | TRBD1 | CASRTGGHYGYTF | TGTGCCAGTAGGACAGGGGGGCACTATGGCTACACCTTC
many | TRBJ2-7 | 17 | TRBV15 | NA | CATSRDVRSGYSYEQYF | TGTGCCACCAGCAGGGACGTCAGGAGCGGTTACTCCTACGAGCAGTACTTC
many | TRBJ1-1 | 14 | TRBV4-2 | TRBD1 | CASRSDRGGTEAFF | TGTGCCAGCAGGTCAGACAGGGGAGGCACTGAAGCTTTCTTT
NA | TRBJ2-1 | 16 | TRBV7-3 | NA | CASSIMGPGSYNEQFF | TGTGCCAGCAGCATAATGGGCCCCGGTTCGTACAATGAGCAGTTCTTC
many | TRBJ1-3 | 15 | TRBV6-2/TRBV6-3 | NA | CASSYLSSSGNTIYF | TGTGCCAGCAGTTACCTCTCCTCCTCTGGAAACACCATATATTTT
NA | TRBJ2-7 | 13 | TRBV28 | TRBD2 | CASSPGRGREQYF | TGTGCCAGCAGCCCAGGGAGGGGTAGGGAGCAGTACTTC
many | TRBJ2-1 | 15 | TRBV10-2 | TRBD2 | CASSDRSSGKEQQFF | TGCGCCAGCAGTGACAGGTCTAGCGGGAAAGAACAGCAGTTCTTC
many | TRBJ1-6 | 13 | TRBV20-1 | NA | CSAEGVSNSPLHF | TGCAGTGCTGAGGGGGTTTCGAATTCACCCCTCCACTTT
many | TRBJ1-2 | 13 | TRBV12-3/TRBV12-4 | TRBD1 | CASTLDRSYGYTF | TGTGCCAGCACCCTGGACAGGAGCTATGGCTACACCTTC
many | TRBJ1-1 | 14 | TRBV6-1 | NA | CASSSPAWSNEAFF | TGTGCCAGCAGCTCTCCCGCGTGGAGCAACGAAGCTTTCTTT
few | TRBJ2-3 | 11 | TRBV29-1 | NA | CSVRKTDTQYF | TGCAGCGTCCGGAAAACAGATACGCAGTATTTT
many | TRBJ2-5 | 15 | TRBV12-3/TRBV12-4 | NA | CASSSHLGLQETQYF | TGTGCCAGCAGTAGTCATCTCGGACTGCAAGAGACCCAGTACTTC
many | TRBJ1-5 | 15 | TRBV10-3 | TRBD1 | CAISGSGTGAQPQHF | TGTGCCATCAGTGGTTCCGGGACAGGGGCTCAGCCCCAGCATTTT
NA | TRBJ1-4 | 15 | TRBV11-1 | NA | CASSLKGWPNEKLFF | TGTGCCAGCAGCTTAAAGGGTTGGCCTAATGAAAAACTGTTTTTT
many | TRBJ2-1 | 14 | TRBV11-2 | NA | CASSAPPGFHEQFF | TGTGCCAGCAGCGCCCCCCCTGGTTTCCATGAGCAGTTCTTC
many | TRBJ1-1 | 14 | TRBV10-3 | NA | CATTRGGGNTEAFF | TGTGCCACCACCCGAGGGGGTGGGAACACTGAAGCTTTCTTT
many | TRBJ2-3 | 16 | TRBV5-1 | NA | CASSSGLTPSTDTQYF | TGCGCCAGCAGCTCGGGACTCACACCTAGCACAGATACGCAGTATTTT
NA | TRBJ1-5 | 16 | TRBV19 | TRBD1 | CASRSHGQGGNQPQHF | TGTGCCAGTAGATCCCACGGACAGGGTGGCAATCAGCCCCAGCATTTT
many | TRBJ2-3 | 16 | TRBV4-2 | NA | CASSPRPGPSTDTQYF | TGTGCCAGCAGCCCGCGGCCGGGACCCAGCACAGATACGCAGTATTTT
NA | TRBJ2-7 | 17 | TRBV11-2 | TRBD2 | CASSVNPRTSGRREQYF | TGTGCCAGCAGCGTAAATCCACGGACTAGCGGGAGACGGGAGCAGTACTTC
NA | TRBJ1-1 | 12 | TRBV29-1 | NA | CSGHSGNTEAFF | TGCAGTGGACACTCGGGGAACACTGAAGCTTTCTTT
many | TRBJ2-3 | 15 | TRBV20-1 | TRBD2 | CSAQRASGMLDTQYF | TGCAGTGCCCAGAGGGCTAGCGGGATGCTGGATACGCAGTATTTT
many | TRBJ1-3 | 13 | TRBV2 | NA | CASMRTEGNTIYF | TGTGCCAGCATGAGGACCGAAGGAAACACCATATATTTT
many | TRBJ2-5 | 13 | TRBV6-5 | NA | CASSYSDGETQYF | TGTGCCAGCAGTTACTCGGATGGGGAGACCCAGTACTTC
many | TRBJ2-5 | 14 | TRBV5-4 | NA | CASSFTQGKETQYF | TGTGCCAGCAGCTTTACACAGGGAAAAGAGACCCAGTACTTC
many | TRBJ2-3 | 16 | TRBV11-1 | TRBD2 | CASSLGLADYTDTQYF | TGTGCCAGCAGCTTAGGACTAGCGGATTACACAGATACGCAGTATTTT
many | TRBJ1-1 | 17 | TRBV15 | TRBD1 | CATSRGGGALFGTEAFF | TGTGCCACCAGCAGAGGAGGGGGCGCATTGTTCGGCACTGAAGCTTTCTTT
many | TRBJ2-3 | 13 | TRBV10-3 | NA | CAIQGSSTDTQYF | TGTGCCATACAGGGTTCTAGCACAGATACGCAGTATTTT
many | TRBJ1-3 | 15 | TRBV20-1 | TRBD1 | CSARQGGNSGNTIYF | TGCAGTGCTAGACAAGGGGGCAACTCTGGAAACACCATATATTTT
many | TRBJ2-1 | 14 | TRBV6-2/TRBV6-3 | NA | CASSFRTVYNEQFF | TGTGCCAGCAGTTTCCGGACAGTCTACAATGAGCAGTTCTTC